This T cell receptor beta chain originates from a study of vaccination and CD4 T cells after COVID-19. Scientists ran DNA taken from cultured CD4+ T cells through the Oncomine TCR Beta short-read assay for sequencing. The source of extracted genomic DNA was cultured CD4+ T cells. TCRdb called the PCR reads again in MiXCR, with one record for every CDR3 protein. The sample has roughly 23,000 distinct CDR3 sequences, approximately 38% seen once. The V and J ends lost 5 bases and 5 bases respectively, with 13 bases between them. The CDR3 has 13 amino acids. Germline V gene lookup returns CDR1 SGHVS and CDR2 FNYEAQ. This clonotype was found a few times. As yet, its antigen is unknown. As to time point: late sampling 161 to 241 days after vaccination in three convalescent patients. Treatment of the sample: approximately 10-day PBMC culture with coronavirus spike peptide pools or control peptides (ViraFEST assay).

The source of this sequence is a human donor who had recovered from COVID-19. The specimen was CD4+ T cells from blood, cultured in vitro, collected about 7 months after SARS-CoV-2 vaccination. The rearrangement joins TRBV7-6 to TRBJ2-7; D is possibly TRBD2 (5 bases). The CDR3 DNA follows: TGTGCCAGCAGCCTTAGCCGGGGAAACGAGCAGTACTTC. Its translation: CASSLSRGNEQYF.